Listed here is a single TCR beta chain. The antigen this receptor binds is unknown. Within one base of it there is no much larger clone, and no base qualities were kept. The immunoSEQ Assay, a bias-controlled multiplex PCR, was used to amplify TCRbeta CDR3 regions from genomic DNA. The authors' pipeline ran thus. The number of nucleated cells in each sample was estimated from the amplification of reference gene primers within the assay. To quantify the absolute abundance of each unique TCRbeta CDR3 rearrangement, sequence reads were collapsed and filtered. For each sample, productive Simpson clonality was calculated as the square root of Simpson's diversity index over productive rearrangements. This immuneACCESS table, as held by TCRdb, lists in-frame sequences with V and J called but not all clones. Of the missing ones, under half trace to an unresolved V gene in checked studies; the others have no known cause. V and J calls and clone size are those listed in that table; D and trimming were worked out from the DNA. Across this sample there are roughly 240,000 clones, with 88% seen only once. 2% to 3% of the sample is in the top ten clones.

In the prospective study, participants were about 18 to 95 years old, resided in about two dozen geographic areas of the United States, and were enrolled through a virtual design. In the prospective study, participants were assigned to cohorts based on the clinical history participants reported in a screening survey and a study questionnaire. In the prospective study, mobile phlebotomists collected whole blood, serum and a nasopharyngeal or oropharyngeal swab from each participant. Prospective study participants could optionally give additional blood draws and questionnaires over a 2-month period. Before DNA extraction, blood samples from the prospective study were shipped at room temperature or frozen. The source of the sample is a study of blood T cell repertoires in COVID-19 (TCRdb year 2020). Study-level background: Collaborator samples came from the United States, Italy and Spain and covered acute and convalescent phases of COVID-19. The material from the prospective study consisted of cDNA or gDNA derived from T cells, B-cell-depleted T cells, or PBMCs. Deeply sampled blood TCRbeta repertoires from subjects exposed to, actively infected with, or recovered from COVID-19 were included in the dataset. The repertoires were released in a freely available public database meant as a resource for research on the immune response to SARS-CoV-2. The samples were drawn from two sources: the first 160 participants of the ongoing ImmuneRACE study, and 950 to 1,500 subjects contributed by 6 global collaborators. A de-identified subject ID, COVID-19 status, age in years and sex were almost always included in the sample metadata. Where HLA class I and class II types were available, the types were taken from metadata supplied by the sample provider, not from assay-based typing.

V is pruned by 5 bases and J by 8 bases, leaving 7 bases of the junction without a gene match. The germline V gene yields MGHRA for CDR1 and YSYEKL for CDR2. The CDR3, from cysteine to phenylalanine, totals 14 residues. Only CDR3 DNA is held: 42 bases, read in frame from base 1. What the research found in general, with its limitations: The amount of clinical and demographic metadata varied by source and participant and was provided uncurated.

Source material: PBMCs or T cells enriched from blood (not recorded which). Recombination linked TRBV4-1 to TRBJ2-1; TRBD1 fits 9 bases in the junction. This sequence originates from a woman aged 40 to 50 with acute COVID-19. The CDR3 corresponds to CASSSRQGEDEQFF. The DNA reads as follows: TGCGCCAGCAGCTCCCGACAGGGGGAAGATGAGCAGTTCTTC.